These 5 T cell receptor beta chains share one sample of origin, sequenced in a study of T-cell memory formation after mild COVID-19. TCRdb redid the calling of the 5' RACE reads with MiXCR, one entry per CDR3 protein. The sample yields 550,000 to 700,000 distinct CDR3 sequences, 18% seen once. Sequenced material: PBMCs or a T cell subset sorted from them (not recorded which). All receptors derive from an adult woman who had mild COVID-19 (a few samples of this study predate the infection). Cell type and time point are not known.

This clonotype was detected only a few times. The rearrangement uses TRBV9 and TRBJ2-3, with TRBD1 identical over 7 bases. There are 15 residues in the CDR3. After removal of 3 bases from V and 2 bases from J, the junction contained 6 bases not matched to a gene. From germline, CDR1 is SGDLS and CDR2 YYNGEE. The CDR3 spells CASSAGTVPTDTQYF. CDR3 DNA sequence: TGTGCCAGCAGCGCAGGGACAGTACCCACAGATACGCAGTATTTT.

CDR3 region: CASSWGHAYEQYF. CDR3 DNA: TGTGCTAGTTCTTGGGGACACGCCTACGAGCAGTACTTC. The rearrangement links TRBV12-5 to TRBJ2-7, with D tentatively TRBD1 (6 bases). Per germline, CDR1 LGHNT and CDR2 FRNRAP. The CDR3 is 13 residues long. The germline V and J ends were trimmed by 8 bases and 2 bases, with 13 bases remaining between them. Variable domain in full (rest from reference TRBV12-5 and TRBJ2-7): DARVTQTPRHKVTEMGQEVTMRCQPILGHNTVFWYRQTMMQGLELLAYFRNRAPLDDSGMPKDRFSAEMPDATLATLKIQPSEPRDSAVYFCASSWGHAYEQYFGPGTRLTVT.

V and J are TRBV29-1 and TRBJ2-7; D remains ambiguous. This CDR3 comprises 11 residues. V gave up 4 bases and J gave up 6 bases, with 10 bases separating them. In germline, CDR1 is SQVTM, CDR2 ANQGSEA. The CDR3: CSVGPSREQYF. The CDR3 nucleotides read TGCAGCGTTGGACCCAGTCGCGAGCAGTACTTC.

The chain carries TRBV3-1 and TRBJ1-4, with D perhaps TRBD1 (6 bases). Germline-derived CDR1 and CDR2 are LGHDT and YNNKEL (reference sequence). The ends were cut back, 4 bases at V and 7 bases at J, with 13 bases in the middle. This CDR3 is 14 amino acids long. This chain's CDR3 is CASSRQGNGEKLFF. The CDR3 nucleotides read TGTGCCAGCAGCCGCCAGGGGAACGGTGAAAAACTGTTTTTT.

This chain connects TRBV27 to TRBJ2-3; D is perhaps TRBD1 or TRBD2 (8 bases each). CDR3 length equals 20 residues. Trimming removed 6 bases from V and 6 bases from J, with 34 bases in between. The germline gives CDR1 MNHEY, CDR2 SMNVEV (reference sequence). CDR3 DNA: TGTGCCAGCAGACCACGACAGGGGTTGTACGGGAGGGCCCCGAAGGATACGCAGTATTTT. It is translated as CASRPRQGLYGRAPKDTQYF.